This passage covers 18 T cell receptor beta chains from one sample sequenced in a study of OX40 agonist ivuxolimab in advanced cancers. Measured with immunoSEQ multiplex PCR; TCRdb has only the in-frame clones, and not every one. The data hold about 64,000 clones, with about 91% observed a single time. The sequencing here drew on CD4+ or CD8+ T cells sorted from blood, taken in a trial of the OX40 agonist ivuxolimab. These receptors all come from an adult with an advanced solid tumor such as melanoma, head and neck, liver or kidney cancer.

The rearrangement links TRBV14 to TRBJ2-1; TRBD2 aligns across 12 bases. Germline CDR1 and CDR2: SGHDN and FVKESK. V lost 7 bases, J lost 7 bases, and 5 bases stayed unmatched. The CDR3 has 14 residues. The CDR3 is CASTLAGGLNEQFF. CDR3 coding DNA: TGTGCCAGCACCCTAGCGGGAGGGCTTAATGAGCAGTTCTTC.

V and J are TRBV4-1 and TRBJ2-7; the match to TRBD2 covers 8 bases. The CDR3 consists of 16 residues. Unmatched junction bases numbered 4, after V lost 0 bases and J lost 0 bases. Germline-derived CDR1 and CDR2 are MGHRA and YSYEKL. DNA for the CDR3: TGCGCCAGCAGCCAAGATCCGCGGGGGGACTCCTACGAGCAGTACTTC. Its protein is CASSQDPRGDSYEQYF.

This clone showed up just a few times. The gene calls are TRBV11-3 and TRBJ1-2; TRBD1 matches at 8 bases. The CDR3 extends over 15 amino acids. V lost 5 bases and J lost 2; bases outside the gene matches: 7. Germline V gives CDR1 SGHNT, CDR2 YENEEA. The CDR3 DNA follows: TGTGCCAGCAGCGCACGACAGGGGAAGAACTATGGCTACACCTTC. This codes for CASSARQGKNYGYTF.

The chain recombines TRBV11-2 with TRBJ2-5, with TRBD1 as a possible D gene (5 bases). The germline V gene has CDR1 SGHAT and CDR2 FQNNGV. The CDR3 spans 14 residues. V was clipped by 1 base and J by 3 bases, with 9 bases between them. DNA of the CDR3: TGTGCCAGCAGCTTAGTCTTAGGGGAAGAGACCCAGTACTTC. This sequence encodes CASSLVLGEETQYF.

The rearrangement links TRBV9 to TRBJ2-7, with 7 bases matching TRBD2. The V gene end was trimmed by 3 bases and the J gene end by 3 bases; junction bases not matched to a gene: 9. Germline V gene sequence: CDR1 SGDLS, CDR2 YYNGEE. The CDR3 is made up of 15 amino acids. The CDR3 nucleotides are TGTGCCAGCAGCGCAGGTGGACTAGAAGGCTACGAGCAGTACTTC. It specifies CASSAGGLEGYEQYF.

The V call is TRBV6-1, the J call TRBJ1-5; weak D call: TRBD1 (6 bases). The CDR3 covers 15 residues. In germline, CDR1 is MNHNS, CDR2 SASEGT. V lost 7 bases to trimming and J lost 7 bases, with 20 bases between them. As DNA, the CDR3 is TGTGCCAGCAATGCCGGGGTGGGGGCCAGCCAGCCCCAGCATTTT. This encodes CASNAGVGASQPQHF.

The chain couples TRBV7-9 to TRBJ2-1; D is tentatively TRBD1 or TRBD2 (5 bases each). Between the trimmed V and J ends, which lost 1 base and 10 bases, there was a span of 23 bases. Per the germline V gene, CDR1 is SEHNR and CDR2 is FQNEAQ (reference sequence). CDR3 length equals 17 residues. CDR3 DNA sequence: TGTGCCAGCAGCTTAGGACTAATTTTCATGGGGACGGGAGAGCAGTTCTTC. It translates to CASSLGLIFMGTGEQFF.

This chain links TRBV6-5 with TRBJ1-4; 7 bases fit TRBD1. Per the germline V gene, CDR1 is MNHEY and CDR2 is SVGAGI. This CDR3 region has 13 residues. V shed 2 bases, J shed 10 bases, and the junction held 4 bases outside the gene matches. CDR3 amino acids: CASSYDREGKLFF. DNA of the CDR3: TGTGCCAGCAGTTACGACAGGGAGGGAAAACTGTTTTTT.

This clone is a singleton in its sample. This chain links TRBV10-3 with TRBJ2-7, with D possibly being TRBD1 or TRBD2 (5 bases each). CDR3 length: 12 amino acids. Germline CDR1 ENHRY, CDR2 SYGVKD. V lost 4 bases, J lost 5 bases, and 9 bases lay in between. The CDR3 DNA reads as TGTGCCATCAGTGGGGGGACGGACGAGCAGTACTTC. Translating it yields CAISGGTDEQYF.

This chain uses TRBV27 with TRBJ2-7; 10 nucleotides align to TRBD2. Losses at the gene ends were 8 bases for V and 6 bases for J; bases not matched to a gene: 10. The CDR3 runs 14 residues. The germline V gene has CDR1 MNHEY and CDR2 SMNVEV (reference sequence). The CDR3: CASWTGTSASEQYF. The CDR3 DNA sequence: TGTGCCAGCTGGACCGGGACTAGCGCATCCGAGCAGTACTTC.

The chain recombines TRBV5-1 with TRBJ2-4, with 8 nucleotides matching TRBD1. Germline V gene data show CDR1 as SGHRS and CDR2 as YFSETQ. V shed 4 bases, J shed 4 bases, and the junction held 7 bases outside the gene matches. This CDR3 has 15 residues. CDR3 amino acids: CASSLTGTGKNIQYF. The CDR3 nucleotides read TGCGCCAGCAGCCTCACCGGGACAGGAAAAAACATTCAGTACTTC.

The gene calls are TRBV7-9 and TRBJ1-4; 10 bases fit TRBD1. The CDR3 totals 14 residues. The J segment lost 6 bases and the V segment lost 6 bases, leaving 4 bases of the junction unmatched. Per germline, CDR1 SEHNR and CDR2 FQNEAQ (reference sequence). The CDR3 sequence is CASSPGQGDEKLFF. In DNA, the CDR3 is TGTGCCAGCAGTCCAGGACAGGGGGATGAAAAACTGTTTTTT.

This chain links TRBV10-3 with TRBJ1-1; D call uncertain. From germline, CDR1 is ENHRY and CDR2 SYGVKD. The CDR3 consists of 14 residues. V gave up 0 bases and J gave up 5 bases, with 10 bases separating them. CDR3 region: CAISESTFRTEAFF. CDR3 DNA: TGTGCCATCAGTGAGTCAACCTTTCGGACTGAAGCTTTCTTT.

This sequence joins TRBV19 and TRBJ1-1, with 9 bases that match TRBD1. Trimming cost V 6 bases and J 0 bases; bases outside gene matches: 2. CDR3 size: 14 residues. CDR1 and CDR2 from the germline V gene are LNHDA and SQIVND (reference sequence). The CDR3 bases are TGTGCCAGTAGGAGGGACAGGGTGAACACTGAAGCTTTCTTT. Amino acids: CASRRDRVNTEAFF.

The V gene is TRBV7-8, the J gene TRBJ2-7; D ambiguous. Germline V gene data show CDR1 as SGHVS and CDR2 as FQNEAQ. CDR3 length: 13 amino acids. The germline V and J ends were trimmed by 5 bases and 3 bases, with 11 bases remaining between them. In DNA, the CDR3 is TGTGCCAGCAGCCCCGACAAGTACTACGAGCAGTACTTC. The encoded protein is CASSPDKYYEQYF.

Here the CDR3 reads CASSPSTSGSLNEQFF. The CDR3 DNA is TGCGCCAGCAGCCCCTCGACTAGCGGGAGTCTAAATGAGCAGTTCTTC. The chain combines TRBV4-1 with TRBJ2-1; 12 bases map to TRBD2. With 4 bases clipped from V and 7 bases from J, the junction kept 8 bases outside the gene matches. Germline CDR1 and CDR2: MGHRA and YSYEKL. This CDR3 has 16 residues.

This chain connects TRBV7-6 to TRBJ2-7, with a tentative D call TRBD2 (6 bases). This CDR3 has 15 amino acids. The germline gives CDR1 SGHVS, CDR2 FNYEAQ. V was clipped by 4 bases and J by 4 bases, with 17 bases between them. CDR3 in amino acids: CASSSVVGGEYEQYF. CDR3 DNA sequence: TGTGCCAGCAGCTCCGTCGTGGGGGGAGAATACGAGCAGTACTTC.

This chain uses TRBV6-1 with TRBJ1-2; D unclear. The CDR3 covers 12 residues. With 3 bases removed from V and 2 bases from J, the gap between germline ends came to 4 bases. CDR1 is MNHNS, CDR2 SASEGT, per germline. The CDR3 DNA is TGTGCCAGCAGTGACCAGAACTATGGCTACACCTTC. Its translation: CASSDQNYGYTF.